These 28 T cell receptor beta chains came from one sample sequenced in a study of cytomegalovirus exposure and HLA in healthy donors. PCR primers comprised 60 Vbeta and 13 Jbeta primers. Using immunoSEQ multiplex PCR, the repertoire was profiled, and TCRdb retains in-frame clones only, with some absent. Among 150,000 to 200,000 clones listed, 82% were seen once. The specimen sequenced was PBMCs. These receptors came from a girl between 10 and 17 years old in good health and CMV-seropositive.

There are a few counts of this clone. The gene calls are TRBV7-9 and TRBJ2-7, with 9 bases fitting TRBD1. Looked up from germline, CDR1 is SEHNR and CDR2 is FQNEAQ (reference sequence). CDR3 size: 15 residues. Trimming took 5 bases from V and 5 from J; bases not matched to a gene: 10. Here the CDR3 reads CASSRLGTGSHEQYF. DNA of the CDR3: TGTGCCAGCAGCCGGTTGGGGACAGGGTCCCACGAGCAGTACTTC.

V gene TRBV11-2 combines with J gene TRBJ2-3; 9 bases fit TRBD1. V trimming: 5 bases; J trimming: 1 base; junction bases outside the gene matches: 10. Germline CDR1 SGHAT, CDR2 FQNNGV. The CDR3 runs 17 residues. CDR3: CASSVSIRTGGTDTQYF. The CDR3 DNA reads TGTGCCAGCAGCGTCTCAATAAGGACAGGGGGCACAGATACGCAGTATTTT.

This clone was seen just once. CDR3 loop: CASARDSTEAFF. The DNA for the CDR3 is TGTGCCAGCGCAAGAGACAGTACTGAAGCTTTCTTT. The J gene is TRBJ1-1, the V gene TRBV28; tentative D call: TRBD1 (5 bases). CDR1 MDHEN and CDR2 SYDVKM come from the germline V gene. The germline V and J ends were trimmed by 8 bases and 5 bases, with 12 bases remaining between them. This CDR3 region has 12 residues.

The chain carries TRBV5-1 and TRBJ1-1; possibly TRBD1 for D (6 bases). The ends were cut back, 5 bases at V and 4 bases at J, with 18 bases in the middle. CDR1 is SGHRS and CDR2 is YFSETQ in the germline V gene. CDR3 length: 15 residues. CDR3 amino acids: CASSPYGGRTTEAFF. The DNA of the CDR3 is TGCGCCAGCAGTCCCTACGGGGGGCGGACCACTGAAGCTTTCTTT.

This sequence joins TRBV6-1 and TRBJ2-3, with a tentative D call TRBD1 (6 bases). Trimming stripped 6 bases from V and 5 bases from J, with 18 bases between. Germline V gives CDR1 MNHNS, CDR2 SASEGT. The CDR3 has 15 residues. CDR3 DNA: TGTGCCAGCAGGGACCTCAGGGGATTGGAAGATACGCAGTATTTT. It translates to CASRDLRGLEDTQYF.

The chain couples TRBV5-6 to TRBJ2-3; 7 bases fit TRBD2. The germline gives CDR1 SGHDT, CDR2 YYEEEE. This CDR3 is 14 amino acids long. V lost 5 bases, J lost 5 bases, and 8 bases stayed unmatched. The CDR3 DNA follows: TGTGCCAGCAGTCCCGGGACTATAGGAGATACGCAGTATTTT. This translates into CASSPGTIGDTQYF. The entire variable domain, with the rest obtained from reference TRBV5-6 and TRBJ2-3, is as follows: DAGVTQSPTHLIKTRGQQVTLRCSPKSGHDTVSWYQQALGQGPQFIFQYYEEEERQRGNFPDRFSGHQFPNYSSELNVNALLLGDSALYLCASSPGTIGDTQYFGPGTRLTVL.

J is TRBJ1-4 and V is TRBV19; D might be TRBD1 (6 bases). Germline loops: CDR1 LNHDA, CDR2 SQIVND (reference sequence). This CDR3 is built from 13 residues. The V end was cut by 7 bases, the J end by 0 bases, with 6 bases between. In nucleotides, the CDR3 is TGTGCCAGTAAGGGGGCAACTAATGAAAAACTGTTTTTT. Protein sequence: CASKGATNEKLFF.

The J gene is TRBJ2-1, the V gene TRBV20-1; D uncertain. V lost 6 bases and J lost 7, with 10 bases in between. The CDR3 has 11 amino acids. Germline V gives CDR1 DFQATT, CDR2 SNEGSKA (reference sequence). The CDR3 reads CSAQSQNEQFF. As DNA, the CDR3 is TGCAGTGCCCAGTCCCAAAATGAGCAGTTCTTC.

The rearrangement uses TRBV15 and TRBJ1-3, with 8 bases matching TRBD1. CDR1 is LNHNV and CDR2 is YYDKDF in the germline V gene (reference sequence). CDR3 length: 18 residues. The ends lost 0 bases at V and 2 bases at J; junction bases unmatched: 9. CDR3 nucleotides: TGTGCCACCAGCAGAGAGACAGGGGTTGGGAAAACTGGAAACACCATATATTTT. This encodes CATSRETGVGKTGNTIYF.

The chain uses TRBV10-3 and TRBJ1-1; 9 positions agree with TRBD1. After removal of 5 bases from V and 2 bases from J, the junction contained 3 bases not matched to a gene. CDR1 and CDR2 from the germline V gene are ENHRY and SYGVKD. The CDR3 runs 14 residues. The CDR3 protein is CAISLTGGNTEAFF. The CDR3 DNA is TGTGCCATCAGTCTTACAGGGGGCAACACTGAAGCTTTCTTT.

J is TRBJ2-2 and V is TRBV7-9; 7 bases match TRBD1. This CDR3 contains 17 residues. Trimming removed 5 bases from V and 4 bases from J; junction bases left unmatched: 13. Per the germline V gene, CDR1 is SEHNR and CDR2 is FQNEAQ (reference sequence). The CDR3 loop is CASSGSGQTARTGELFF. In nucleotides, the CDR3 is TGTGCCAGCAGCGGATCGGGACAGACCGCCCGCACCGGGGAGCTGTTTTTT.

CDR3 nucleotide sequence: TGCGCCAGCAGCCCCCAGAGCTCACAGGAAAATGAAAAACTGTTTTTT. This translates into CASSPQSSQENEKLFF. The chain carries TRBV4-3 and TRBJ1-4; a weak D match, TRBD1 (5 bases). CDR3 length equals 16 residues. CDR1 LGHNA and CDR2 YSLEER come from the germline V gene. Trimming left V 4 bases short and J 5 bases short, with 17 bases between.

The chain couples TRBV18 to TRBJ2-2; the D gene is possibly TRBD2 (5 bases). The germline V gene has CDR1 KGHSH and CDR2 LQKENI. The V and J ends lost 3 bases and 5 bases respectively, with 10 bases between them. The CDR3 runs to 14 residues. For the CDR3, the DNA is TGTGCCAGCTCACCCCCCTCGGGGACCGGGGAGCTGTTTTTT. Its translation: CASSPPSGTGELFF.

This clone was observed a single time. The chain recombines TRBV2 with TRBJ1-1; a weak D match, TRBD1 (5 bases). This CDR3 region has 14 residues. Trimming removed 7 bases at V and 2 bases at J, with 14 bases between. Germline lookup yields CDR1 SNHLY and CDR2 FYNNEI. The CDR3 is CASTREALNTEAFF. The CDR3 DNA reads TGTGCCAGCACCAGGGAGGCGCTTAACACTGAAGCTTTCTTT.

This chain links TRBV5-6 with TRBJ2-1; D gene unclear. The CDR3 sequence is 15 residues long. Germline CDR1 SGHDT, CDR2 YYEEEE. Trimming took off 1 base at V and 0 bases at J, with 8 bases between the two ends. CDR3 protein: CASSLIRFSYNEQFF. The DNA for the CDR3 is TGTGCCAGCAGCTTGATTCGGTTCTCCTACAATGAGCAGTTCTTC.

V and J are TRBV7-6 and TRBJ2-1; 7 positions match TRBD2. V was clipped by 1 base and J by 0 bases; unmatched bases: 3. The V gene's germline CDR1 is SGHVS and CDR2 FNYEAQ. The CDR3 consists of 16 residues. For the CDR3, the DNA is TGTGCCAGCAGCTTAGAGGGCGGGAGCTCCTACAATGAGCAGTTCTTC. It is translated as CASSLEGGSSYNEQFF.

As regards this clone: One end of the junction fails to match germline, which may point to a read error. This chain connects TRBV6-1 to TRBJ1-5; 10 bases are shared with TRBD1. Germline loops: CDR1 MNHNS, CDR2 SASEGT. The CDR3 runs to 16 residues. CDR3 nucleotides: TGTGCCAGCAGAGAAGGACAGGGGGTTACGGGACAGCCCCAGCATTTT. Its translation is CASREGQGVTGQPQHF.

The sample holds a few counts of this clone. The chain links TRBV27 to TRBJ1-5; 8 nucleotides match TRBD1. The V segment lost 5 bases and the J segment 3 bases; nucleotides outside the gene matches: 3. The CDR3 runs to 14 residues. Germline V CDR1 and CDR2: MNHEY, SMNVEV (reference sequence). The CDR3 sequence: CASSLQGVNQPQHF. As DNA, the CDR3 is TGTGCCAGCAGTCTACAGGGGGTCAATCAGCCCCAGCATTTT.

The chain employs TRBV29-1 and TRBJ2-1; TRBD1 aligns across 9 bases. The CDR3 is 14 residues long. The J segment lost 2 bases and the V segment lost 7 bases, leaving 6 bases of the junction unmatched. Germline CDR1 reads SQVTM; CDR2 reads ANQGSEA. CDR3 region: CSGKGQGAYNEQFF. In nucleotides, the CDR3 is TGCAGCGGGAAGGGACAGGGAGCCTACAATGAGCAGTTCTTC.

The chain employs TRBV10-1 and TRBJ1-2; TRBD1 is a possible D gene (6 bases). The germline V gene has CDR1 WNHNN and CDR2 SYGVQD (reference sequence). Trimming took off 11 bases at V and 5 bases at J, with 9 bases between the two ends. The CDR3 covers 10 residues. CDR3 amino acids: CAGQTYGYTF. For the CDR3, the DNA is TGCGCCGGACAGACTTATGGCTACACCTTC.

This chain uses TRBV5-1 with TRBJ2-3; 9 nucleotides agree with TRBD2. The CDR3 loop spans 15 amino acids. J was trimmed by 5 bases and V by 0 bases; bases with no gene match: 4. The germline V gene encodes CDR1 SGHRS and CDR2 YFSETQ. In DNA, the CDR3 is TGCGCCAGCAGCTTGGGTAGCGGGAGTGTAGATACGCAGTATTTT. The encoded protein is CASSLGSGSVDTQYF.

CDR3 residues: CASSISRREQYF. The CDR3 coding sequence is TGTGCCAGCAGCATAAGTCGGAGGGAGCAGTACTTC. V is TRBV5-8 and J is TRBJ2-7, with D possibly TRBD2 on 5 matching bases. This CDR3 spans 12 amino acids. Trimming took off 4 bases at V and 7 bases at J, with 12 bases between the two ends. The germline V gene encodes CDR1 SGHTS and CDR2 YDEGEE.

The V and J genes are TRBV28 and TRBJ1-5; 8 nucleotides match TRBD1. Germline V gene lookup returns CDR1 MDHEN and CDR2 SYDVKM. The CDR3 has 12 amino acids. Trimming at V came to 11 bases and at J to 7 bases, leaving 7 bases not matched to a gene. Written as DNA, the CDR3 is TGTGCCGGCCAGGGGGCGGGACAGCCCCAGCATTTT. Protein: CAGQGAGQPQHF.

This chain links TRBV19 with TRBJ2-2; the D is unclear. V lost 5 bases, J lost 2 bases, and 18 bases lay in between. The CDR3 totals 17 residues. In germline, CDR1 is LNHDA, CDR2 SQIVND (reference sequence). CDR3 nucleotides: TGTGCCAGTAGTCTGTTCCATGGGCAGCCTAACACCGGGGAGCTGTTTTTT. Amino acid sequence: CASSLFHGQPNTGELFF.

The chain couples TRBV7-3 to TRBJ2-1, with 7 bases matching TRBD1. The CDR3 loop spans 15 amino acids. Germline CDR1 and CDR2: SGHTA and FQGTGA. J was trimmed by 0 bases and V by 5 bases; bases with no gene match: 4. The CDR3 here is CASSRDSSSYNEQFF. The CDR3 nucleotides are TGTGCCAGCAGCAGGGACAGTAGCTCCTACAATGAGCAGTTCTTC.

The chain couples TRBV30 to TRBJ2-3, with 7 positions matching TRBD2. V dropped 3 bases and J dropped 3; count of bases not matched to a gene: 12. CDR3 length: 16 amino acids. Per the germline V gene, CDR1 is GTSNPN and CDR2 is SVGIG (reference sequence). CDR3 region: CAWREKGGSRTDTQYF. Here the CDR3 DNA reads TGTGCCTGGAGGGAGAAAGGCGGGAGTCGGACAGATACGCAGTATTTT.

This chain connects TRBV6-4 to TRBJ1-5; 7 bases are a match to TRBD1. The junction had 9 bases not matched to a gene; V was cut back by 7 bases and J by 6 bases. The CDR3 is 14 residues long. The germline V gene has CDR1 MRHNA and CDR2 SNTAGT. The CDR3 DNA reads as TGTGCCAGCACCAAGAAGACAGGGAGTCAGCCCCAGCATTTT. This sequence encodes CASTKKTGSQPQHF.

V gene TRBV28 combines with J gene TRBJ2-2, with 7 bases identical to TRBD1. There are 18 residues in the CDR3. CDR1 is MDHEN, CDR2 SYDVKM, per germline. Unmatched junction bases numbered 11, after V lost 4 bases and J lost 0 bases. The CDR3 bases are TGTGCCAGCAGTTATGAGTTAGAGGGACAGACGAACACCGGGGAGCTGTTTTTT. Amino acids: CASSYELEGQTNTGELFF.